These 4 T cell receptor beta chains share one sample of origin, sequenced in a study of T cell responses to AZD1222 COVID-19 vaccine. Repertoires were generated with immunoSEQ multiplex PCR, while TCRdb's copy carries only in-frame clones and drops some. Of about 160,000 clones detected, almost 90% appear once; the ten largest clones hold more than 5%. The source was peripheral blood, collected on day 0 of AZD1222 vaccination. These receptors all come from an adult in good health.

As DNA, the CDR3 is TGTGCCAGCAGGTCTTCCGGGACAGGGGCTGTTAATGAAAAACTGTTTTTT. It specifies CASRSSGTGAVNEKLFF. The V and J genes are TRBV28 and TRBJ1-4, with 10 bases lining up with TRBD1. This CDR3 spans 17 amino acids. Germline V gives CDR1 MDHEN, CDR2 SYDVKM. The V segment lost 6 bases and the J segment 4 bases; nucleotides outside the gene matches: 11.

V usage is TRBV19 and J usage is TRBJ2-3; D unclear. V was clipped by 7 bases and J by 6 bases, with 20 bases between them. The germline gives CDR1 LNHDA, CDR2 SQIVND (reference sequence). The CDR3 covers 15 residues. The CDR3 DNA follows: TGTGCCAGTAATCTAGACCCCCACGGCGGTGATACGCAGTATTTT. This translates into CASNLDPHGGDTQYF.

This clone has only a few counts. J is TRBJ1-5 and V is TRBV25-1; 12 bases map to TRBD1. V gave up 3 bases and J gave up 5 bases; unmatched junction bases: 11. Germline CDR1 is MGHDK and CDR2 is SYGVNS. This CDR3 region has 18 residues. The CDR3 DNA follows: TGTGCCAGCAGTGATTCGGGGACAGGGGGCATAGAAGATCAGCCCCAGCATTTT. Translating gives CASSDSGTGGIEDQPQHF.

This clone appeared a single time. The rearrangement joins TRBV9 to TRBJ2-5, with D uncertain. Germline CDR1 is SGDLS and CDR2 is YYNGEE. The CDR3 consists of 16 residues. Trimming shortened V by 2 bases and J by 6 bases, and 20 bases separated the two germline ends. CDR3 region: CASSVSASPIHQTQYF. The CDR3 coding sequence is TGTGCCAGCAGCGTTAGTGCCTCACCCATCCATCAGACCCAGTACTTC.